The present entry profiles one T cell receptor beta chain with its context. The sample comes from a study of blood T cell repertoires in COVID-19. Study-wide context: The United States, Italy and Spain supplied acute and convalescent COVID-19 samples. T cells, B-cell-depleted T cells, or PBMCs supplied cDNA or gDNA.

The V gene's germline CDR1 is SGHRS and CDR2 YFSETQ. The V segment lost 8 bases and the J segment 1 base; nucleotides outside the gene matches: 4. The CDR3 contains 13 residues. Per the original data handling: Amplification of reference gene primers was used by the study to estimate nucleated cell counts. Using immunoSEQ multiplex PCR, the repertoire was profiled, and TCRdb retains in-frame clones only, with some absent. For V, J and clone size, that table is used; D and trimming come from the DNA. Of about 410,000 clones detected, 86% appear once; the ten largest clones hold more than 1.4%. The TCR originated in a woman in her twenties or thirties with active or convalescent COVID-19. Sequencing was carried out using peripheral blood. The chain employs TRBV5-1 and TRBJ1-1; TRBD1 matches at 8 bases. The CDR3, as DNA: TGCGCCAGGGGACAGGCATCGAACACTGAAGCTTTCTTT. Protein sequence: CARGQASNTEAFF.